This T cell receptor (beta chain) was identified in a study of spatial heterogeneity in lung cancer. Study at large: Compared with alpha-chain sequences, beta-chain sequences were consistently detected in greater numbers. Raw reads contained each unique TCR and UMI combination more than ten times on average.

Using its own MiXCR run on the 5' RACE reads, TCRdb lists one record per CDR3 protein. The sample holds roughly 25,000 distinct CDR3 sequences, about 13% seen once. V shed 3 bases and J shed 8 bases, with 23 bases lying between them. The CDR3 covers 17 residues. Per the germline V gene, CDR1 is SGHVS and CDR2 is FNYEAQ. Described time point: sample taken at primary tumor resection. Sequencing of whole RNA from tumor, nontumor lung or frozen PBMC involved no sorting. A total of about 73 untreated early-stage non-small cell lung cancer patients served as donors. The table lists this clonotype with a few counts.

The source was PBMCs, collected at surgery. The chain carries TRBV7-6 and TRBJ2-1; D is perhaps TRBD2 (6 bases). The TCR sequence derives from a female donor with early-stage non-small cell lung cancer. DNA for the CDR3: TGTGCCAGCAGCTTCACGGGGGAGACACCGTTTTTTGATGAGCAGTTCTTC. It yields the protein CASSFTGETPFFDEQFF.